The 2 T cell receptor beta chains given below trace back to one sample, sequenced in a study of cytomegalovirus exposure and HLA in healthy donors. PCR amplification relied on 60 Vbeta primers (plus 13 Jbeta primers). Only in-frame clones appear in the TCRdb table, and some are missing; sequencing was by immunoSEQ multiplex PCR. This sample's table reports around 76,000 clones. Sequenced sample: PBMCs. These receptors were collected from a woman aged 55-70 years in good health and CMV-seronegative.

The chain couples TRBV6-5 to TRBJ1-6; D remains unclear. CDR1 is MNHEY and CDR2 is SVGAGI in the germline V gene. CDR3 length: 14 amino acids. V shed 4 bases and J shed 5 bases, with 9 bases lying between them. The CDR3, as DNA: TGTGCCAGCAGTTTTGTCGCGAATAATTCACCCCTCCACTTT. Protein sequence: CASSFVANNSPLHF.

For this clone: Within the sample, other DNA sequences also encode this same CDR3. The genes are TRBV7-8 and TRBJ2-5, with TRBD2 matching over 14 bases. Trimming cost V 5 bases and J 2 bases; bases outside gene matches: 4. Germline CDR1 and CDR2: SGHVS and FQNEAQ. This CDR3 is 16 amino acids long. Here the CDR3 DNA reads TGTGCCAGCAGCCCCCGACTAGCGGGGGGGCAAGAGACCCAGTACTTC. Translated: CASSPRLAGGQETQYF.